This TCR beta chain appears in the sequencing data of a study of cytomegalovirus exposure and HLA in healthy donors. Study summary: Earlier findings included some 120 million unique TCR beta sequences obtained from 150 million to 200 million T cells.

General study points: Trimming of TCR beta V- and J-genes showed a link, identified in a later analysis, to a missense DCLRE1C variant. Reports showed the classifier diagnosing cytomegalovirus status with high specificity and sensitivity.

The PCR contained 60 Vbeta and 13 Jbeta primers. Methods used by the authors: Later work found 80 million to 85 million unique TCR beta chains, with some 11 million shared. The method was immunoSEQ multiplex PCR; TCRdb's version includes in-frame clones alone and lacks a portion of them. V, J and clone size derive from that table, while D and trimming were established from the DNA sequence. The profile shows more than 95,000 clones, 60% to 75% of them singletons. V dropped 6 bases and J dropped 4; count of bases not matched to a gene: 2. The germline V gene encodes CDR1 WSHSY and CDR2 SAAADI. This CDR3 comprises 15 residues. Regarding this clone: The antigen is unknown.

What was sequenced was PBMCs. The TCR was taken from a man aged 60 to 69 in good health and CMV-seronegative. This rearrangement joins TRBV10-2 to TRBJ2-2, with 13 bases aligning to TRBD2. CDR3 amino acids: CASRGLAGATGELFF. The CDR3 nucleotides are TGCGCCAGCAGAGGACTAGCGGGGGCCACCGGGGAGCTGTTTTTT.